One TCR beta chain is described in this entry. Its matching antigen is unknown. The data derive from a study of OX40 agonist ivuxolimab in advanced cancers. Across the whole study: Patients received ivuxolimab, an intravenous treatment, every 2 weeks at 0.01 to 10 mg/kg.

Per the germline V gene, CDR1 is MNHEY and CDR2 is SVGAGI. The CDR3 has 14 residues. V shed 6 bases, J shed 3 bases, and the junction held 8 bases outside the gene matches. Measured with immunoSEQ multiplex PCR; TCRdb has only the in-frame clones, and not every one. This table has roughly 13,000 clones, 85% to 90% appearing once. The study, taken as a whole, reports: CD8+ T cells (on average) carried more expanded clones than CD4+ T cells.

The material sequenced was CD4+ or CD8+ T cells sorted from blood, taken in a trial of the OX40 agonist ivuxolimab. The chain couples TRBV6-5 to TRBJ2-7; 7 bases are a match to TRBD1. The receptor comes from an adult with an advanced solid tumor such as melanoma, head and neck, liver or kidney cancer. As DNA, the CDR3 is TGTGCCAGCAGACGACCGGGACAGCTCTACGAGCAGTACTTC. Translated: CASRRPGQLYEQYF.